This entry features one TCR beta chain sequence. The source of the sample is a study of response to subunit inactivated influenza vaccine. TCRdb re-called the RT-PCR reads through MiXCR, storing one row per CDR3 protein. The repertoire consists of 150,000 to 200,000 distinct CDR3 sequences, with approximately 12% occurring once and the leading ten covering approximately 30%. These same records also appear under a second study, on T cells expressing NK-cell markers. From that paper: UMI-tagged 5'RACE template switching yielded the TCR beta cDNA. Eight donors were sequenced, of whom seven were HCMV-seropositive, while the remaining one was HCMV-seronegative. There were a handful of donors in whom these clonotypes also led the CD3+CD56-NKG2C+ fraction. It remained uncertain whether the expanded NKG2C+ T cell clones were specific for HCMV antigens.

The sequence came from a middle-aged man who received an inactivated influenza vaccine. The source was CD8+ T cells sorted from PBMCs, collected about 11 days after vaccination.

The CDR3 sequence: CASRSGTSGGETQYF. The CDR3 coding sequence is TGCGCCAGCAGATCCGGGACTAGCGGGGGAGAGACCCAGTACTTC. This chain connects TRBV5-1 to TRBJ2-5; 14 bases are shared with TRBD2. The CDR3 is made up of 15 amino acids. Germline loops: CDR1 SGHRS, CDR2 YFSETQ. V trimming: 5 bases; J trimming: 4 bases; junction bases outside the gene matches: 4.